This entry features one T cell receptor beta chain sequence. Its specificity is unknown. The sample belongs to a study of T cell clones after liver transplantation. Study background: Draws occurred before transplant, before withdrawal, and after complete or failed withdrawal. Study findings and constraints: A larger donor-reactive than third-party decline suggested partial antigen-specific deletion.

This CDR3 region has 16 residues. Trimming removed 5 bases at V and 4 bases at J, with 18 bases between. The germline V gene has CDR1 MDHEN and CDR2 SYDVKM. Profiling relied on immunoSEQ multiplex PCR, and the TCRdb table lists in-frame clones only, not all of them. This table holds over 55,000 clones, approximately 70% found once. This clonotype originated in a human patient who received a liver transplant. Among the T cells, some may be from the graft donor. The chain carries TRBV28 and TRBJ1-3, with D possibly matching TRBD1 (5 bases). Specimen: CD4+ T cells from blood, collected at the approximately 16-month timepoint. The CDR3 DNA is TGTGCCAGCAGTCCAACGAAAGGGGTAGAAGGAAACACCATATATTTT. Its protein is CASSPTKGVEGNTIYF.